Included here is one T cell receptor beta chain sequence, with context. Its antigen remains undetermined. Base-call qualities are not available, and no considerably larger clone is one nucleotide away. The sample originates from a study of breast tumors, draining lymph nodes, adjacent tissues (dated by TCRdb to about 2016). Study-wide context: The study compared TCR beta repertoires across tumor, adjacent nontumor tissue and axillary lymph nodes from breast cancer patients. The study was designed to assess the relationships and possible T-cell exchange between tumor, surrounding tissue and draining lymph node repertoires in human breast cancer. Here is what the overall study found, with its caveats: Tumor and nontumor tissue repertoires were significantly more similar in luminal-like than in basal-like breast cancer. Tumor T-cell repertoires showed less diversity than lymph node repertoires and more diversity than nontumor tissue repertoires, and tumor T-cell repertoires showed preferential V and J gene usage. The study presented the conclusion that tumor T cells originate in lymph nodes as consistent with a hypothesis, not as something directly demonstrated. The data were judged consistent with most tumor T cells deriving from the lymph node and then expanding within tumor tissue.

The run used an Illumina HiSeq 2000. TCR beta chain libraries were generated through multiplex PCR amplification. High-throughput sequencing was used to analyze the amplified TCR beta chain products. TCRdb trimmed the raw reads at Q25, called clones with MiXCR and kept productive beta chains. Every CDR3 protein is listed once, alongside the most common genes and DNA of its rows. This sample has approximately 250,000 distinct CDR3 sequences in its table, and approximately 36% of those were observed once. In total, the top ten clones hold 3% to 4% of the sample. Lymph node samples were obtained from the axillary draining lymph nodes of breast cancer patients. Per the germline V gene, SGDLS is the CDR1 and YYNGEE is the CDR2. The CDR3 holds 17 amino acids from the cysteine to the phenylalanine. The DNA shown is the 51-base CDR3, in frame from base 1. At the junction V is shortened by 1 base and J by 2 bases, with 16 bases in between.

This TCR was recovered from a female donor with breast cancer. Some clones in this sample may be carry-over from other donors' samples. The sequenced sample consisted of axillary lymph node tissue. The chain is encoded by TRBV9 joined to TRBJ2-1; TRBD1 might be the D gene, on 6 matching bases. DNA sequence: TGTGCCAGCAGCGTATCCACAGGGTTAAGGACCTACAATGAGCAGTTCTTC. Translated, this gives CASSVSTGLRTYNEQFF.